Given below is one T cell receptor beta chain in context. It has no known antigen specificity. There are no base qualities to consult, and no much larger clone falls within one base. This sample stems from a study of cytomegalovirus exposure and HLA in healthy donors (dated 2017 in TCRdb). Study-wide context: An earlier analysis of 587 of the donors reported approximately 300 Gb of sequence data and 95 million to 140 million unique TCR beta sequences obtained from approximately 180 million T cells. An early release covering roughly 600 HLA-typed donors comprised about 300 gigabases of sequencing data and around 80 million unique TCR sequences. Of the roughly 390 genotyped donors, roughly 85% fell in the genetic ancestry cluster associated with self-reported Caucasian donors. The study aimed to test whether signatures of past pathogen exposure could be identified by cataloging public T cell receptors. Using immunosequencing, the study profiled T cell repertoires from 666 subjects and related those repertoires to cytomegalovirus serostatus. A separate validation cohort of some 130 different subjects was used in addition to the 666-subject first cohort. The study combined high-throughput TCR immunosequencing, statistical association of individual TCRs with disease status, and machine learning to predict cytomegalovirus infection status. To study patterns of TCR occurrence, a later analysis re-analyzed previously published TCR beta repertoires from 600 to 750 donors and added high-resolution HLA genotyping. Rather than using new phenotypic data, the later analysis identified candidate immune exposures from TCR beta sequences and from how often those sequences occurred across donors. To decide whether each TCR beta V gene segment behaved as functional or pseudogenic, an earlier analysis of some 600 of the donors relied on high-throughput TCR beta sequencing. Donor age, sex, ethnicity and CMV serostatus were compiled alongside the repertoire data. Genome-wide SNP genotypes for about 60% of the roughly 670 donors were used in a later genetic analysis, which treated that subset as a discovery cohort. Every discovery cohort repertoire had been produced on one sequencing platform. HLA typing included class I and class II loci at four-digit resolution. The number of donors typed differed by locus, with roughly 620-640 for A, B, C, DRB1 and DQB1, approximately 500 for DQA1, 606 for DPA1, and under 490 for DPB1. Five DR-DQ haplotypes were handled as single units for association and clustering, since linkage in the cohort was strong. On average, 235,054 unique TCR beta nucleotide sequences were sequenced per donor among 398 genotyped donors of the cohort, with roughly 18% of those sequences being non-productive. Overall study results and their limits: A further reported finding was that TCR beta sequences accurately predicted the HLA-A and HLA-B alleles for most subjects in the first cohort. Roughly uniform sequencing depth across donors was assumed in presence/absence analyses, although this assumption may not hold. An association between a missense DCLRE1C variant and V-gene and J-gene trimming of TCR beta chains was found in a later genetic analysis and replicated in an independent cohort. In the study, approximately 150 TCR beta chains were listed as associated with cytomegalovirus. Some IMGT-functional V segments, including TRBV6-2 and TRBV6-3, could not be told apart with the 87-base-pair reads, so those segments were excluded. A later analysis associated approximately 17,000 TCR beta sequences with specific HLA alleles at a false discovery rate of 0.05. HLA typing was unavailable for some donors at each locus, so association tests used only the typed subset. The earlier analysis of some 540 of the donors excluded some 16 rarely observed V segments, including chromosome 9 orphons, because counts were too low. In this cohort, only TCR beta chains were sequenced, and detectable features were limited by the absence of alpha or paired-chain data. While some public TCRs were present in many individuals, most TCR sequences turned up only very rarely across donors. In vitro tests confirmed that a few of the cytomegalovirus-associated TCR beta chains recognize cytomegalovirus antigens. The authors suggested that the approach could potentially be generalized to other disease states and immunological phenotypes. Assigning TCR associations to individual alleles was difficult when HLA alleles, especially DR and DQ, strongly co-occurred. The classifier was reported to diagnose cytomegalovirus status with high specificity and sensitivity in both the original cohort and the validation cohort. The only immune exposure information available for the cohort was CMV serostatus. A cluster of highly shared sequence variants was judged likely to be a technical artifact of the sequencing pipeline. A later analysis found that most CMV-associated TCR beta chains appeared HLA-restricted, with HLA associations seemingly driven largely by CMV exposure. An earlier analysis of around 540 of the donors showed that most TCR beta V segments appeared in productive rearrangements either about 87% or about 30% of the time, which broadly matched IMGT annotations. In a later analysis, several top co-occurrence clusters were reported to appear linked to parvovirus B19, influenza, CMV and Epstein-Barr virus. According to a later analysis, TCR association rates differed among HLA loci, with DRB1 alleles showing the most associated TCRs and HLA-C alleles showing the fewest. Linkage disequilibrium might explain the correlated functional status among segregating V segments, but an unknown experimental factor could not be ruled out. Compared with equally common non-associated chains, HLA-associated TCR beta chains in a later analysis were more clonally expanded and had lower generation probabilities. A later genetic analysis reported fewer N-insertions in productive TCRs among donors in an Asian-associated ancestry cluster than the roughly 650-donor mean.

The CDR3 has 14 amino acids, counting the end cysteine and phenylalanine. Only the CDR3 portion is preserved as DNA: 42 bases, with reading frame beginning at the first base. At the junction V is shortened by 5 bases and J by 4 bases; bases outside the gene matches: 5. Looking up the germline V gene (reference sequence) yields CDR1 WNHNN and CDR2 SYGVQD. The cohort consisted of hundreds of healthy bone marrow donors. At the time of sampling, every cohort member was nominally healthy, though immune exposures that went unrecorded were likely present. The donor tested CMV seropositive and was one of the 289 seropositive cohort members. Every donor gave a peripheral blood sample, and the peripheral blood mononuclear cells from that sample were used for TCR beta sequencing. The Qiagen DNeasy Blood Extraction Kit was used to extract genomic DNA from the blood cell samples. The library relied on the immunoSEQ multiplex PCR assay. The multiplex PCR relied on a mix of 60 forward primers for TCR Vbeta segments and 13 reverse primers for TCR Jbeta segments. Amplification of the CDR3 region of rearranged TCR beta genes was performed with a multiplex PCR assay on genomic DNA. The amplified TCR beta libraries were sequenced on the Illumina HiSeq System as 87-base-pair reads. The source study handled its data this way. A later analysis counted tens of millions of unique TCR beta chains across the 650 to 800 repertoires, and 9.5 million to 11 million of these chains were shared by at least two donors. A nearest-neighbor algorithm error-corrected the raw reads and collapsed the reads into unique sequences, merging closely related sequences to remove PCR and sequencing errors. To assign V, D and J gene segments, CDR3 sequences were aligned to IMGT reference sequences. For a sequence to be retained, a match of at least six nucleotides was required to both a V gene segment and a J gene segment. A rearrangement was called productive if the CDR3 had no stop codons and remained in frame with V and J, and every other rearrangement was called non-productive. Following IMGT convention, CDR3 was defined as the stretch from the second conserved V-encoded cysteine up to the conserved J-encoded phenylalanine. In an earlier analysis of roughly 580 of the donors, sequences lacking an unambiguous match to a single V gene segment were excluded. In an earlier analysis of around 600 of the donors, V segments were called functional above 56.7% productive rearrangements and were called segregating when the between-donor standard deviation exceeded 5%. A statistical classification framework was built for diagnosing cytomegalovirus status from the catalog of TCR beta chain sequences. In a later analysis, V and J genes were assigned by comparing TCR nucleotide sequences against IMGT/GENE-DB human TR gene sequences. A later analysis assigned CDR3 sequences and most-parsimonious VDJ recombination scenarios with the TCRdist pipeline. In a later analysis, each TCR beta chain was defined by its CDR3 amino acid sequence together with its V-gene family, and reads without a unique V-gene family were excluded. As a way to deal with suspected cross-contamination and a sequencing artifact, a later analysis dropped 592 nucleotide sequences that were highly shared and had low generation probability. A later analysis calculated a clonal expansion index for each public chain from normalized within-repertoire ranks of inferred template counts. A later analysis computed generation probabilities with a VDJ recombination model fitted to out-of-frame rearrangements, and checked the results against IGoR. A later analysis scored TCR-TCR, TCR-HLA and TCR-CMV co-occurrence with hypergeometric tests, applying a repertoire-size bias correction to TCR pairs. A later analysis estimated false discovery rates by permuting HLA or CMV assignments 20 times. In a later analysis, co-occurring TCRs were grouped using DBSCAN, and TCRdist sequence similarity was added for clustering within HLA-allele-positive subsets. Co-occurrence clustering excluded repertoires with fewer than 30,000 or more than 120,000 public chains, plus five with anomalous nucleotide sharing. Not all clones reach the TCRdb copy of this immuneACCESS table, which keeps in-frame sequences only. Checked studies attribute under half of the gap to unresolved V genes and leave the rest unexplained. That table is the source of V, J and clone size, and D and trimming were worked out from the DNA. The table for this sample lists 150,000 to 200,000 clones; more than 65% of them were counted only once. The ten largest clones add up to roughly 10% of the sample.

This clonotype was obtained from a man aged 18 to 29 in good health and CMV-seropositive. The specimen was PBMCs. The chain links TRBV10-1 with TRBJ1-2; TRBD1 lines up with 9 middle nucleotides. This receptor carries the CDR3 CASSPGTGIYGYTF. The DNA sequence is TGCGCCAGCAGTCCCGGGACAGGGATCTATGGCTACACCTTC.